This TCR beta chain is from a study of blood T cell repertoires in COVID-19. Study context: Whether acute or convalescent, the COVID-19 samples came from the United States, Italy and Spain. Sample material is recorded as cDNA or gDNA derived from T cells, B-cell-depleted T cells, or PBMCs.

This table comes from immunoSEQ multiplex PCR, and its TCRdb copy is limited to in-frame clones, with some not included. This table holds 200,000 or so clones, roughly 90% found once. The CDR3 length is 15 residues. Trimming took 7 bases from V and 1 from J, leaving 15 bases between them. Germline values: CDR1 MNHEY, CDR2 SMNVEV (reference sequence). The sample was PBMCs or T cells enriched from blood (not recorded which). The rearrangement joins TRBV27 to TRBJ2-3, with D maybe TRBD2 (7 bases). The TCR sequence derives from a woman aged 18-35 years who had recovered from COVID-19. CDR3 loop: CASIGRGGGTDTQYF. The CDR3 DNA reads as TGTGCCAGCATCGGTAGGGGGGGTGGCACAGATACGCAGTATTTT.